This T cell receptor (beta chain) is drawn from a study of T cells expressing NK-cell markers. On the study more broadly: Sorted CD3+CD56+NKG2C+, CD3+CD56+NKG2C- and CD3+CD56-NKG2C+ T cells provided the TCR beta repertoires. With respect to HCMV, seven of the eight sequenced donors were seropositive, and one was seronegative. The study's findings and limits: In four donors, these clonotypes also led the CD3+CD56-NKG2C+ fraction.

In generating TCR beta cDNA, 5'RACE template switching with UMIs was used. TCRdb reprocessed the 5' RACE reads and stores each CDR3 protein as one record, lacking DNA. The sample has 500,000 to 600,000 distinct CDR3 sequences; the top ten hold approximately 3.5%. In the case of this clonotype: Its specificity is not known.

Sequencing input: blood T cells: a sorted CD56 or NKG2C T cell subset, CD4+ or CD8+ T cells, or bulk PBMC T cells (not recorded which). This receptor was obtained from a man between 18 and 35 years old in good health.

The CDR3 spells CASSNRGGSYNEQFF. The rearrangement joins TRBV18 to TRBJ2-1. CDR1 and CDR2 from the germline V gene are KGHSH and LQKENI. This CDR3 comprises 15 residues. The whole variable domain, remainder taken from reference TRBV18 and TRBJ2-1, is NAGVMQNPRHLVRRRGQEARLRCSPMKGHSHVYWYRQLPEEGLKFMVYLQKENIIDESGMPKERFSAEFPKEGPSILRIQQVVRGDSAAYFCASSNRGGSYNEQFFGPGTRLTVL.